Each of the 9 T cell receptor beta chains below was sequenced from the same sample in a study of spatial heterogeneity in lung cancer. General study points: For expanded intratumoral alpha and beta TCRs, counts tracked tumor mutation counts.

TCRdb re-derived calls from the 5' RACE reads in MiXCR, one entry per CDR3 protein. The table records roughly 17,000 distinct CDR3 sequences, roughly 6% of them present only once. Specified time point: sample taken at primary tumor resection. Which antigens these TCRs recognize remains unknown. The sample consisted of lung tumor tissue, taken at surgery. These receptors were collected from a male donor with early-stage non-small cell lung cancer.

The rearrangement uses TRBV28 and TRBJ1-5; no clear D. This CDR3 spans 13 amino acids. Germline V gene lookup returns CDR1 MDHEN and CDR2 SYDVKM. V was clipped by 3 bases and J by 7 bases, with 10 bases between them. The CDR3 loop is CASSFRGGQPQHF. In nucleotides, the CDR3 is TGTGCCAGCAGTTTCCGGGGTGGGCAGCCCCAGCATTTT.

V usage is TRBV29-1 and J usage is TRBJ2-7, with D possibly being TRBD1 or TRBD2 (5 bases each). Trimming stripped 3 bases from V and 5 bases from J, with 14 bases between. The germline CDR1 and CDR2 sequences are SQVTM and ANQGSEA. This CDR3 is 13 amino acids long. CDR3 in amino acids: CSVDGAGTHEQYF. Here the CDR3 DNA reads TGCAGCGTTGATGGGGCAGGGACCCACGAGCAGTACTTC.

Many counts were recorded for this clonotype. The chain links TRBV28 to TRBJ2-7; TRBD2 matches at 13 bases. Germline lookup yields CDR1 MDHEN and CDR2 SYDVKM. The CDR3 spans 15 residues. Trimming took 2 bases from V and 2 from J; bases not matched to a gene: 0. The CDR3 bases are TGTGCCAGCAGTTTAGGGACTAGCGGGACCTACGAGCAGTACTTC. It specifies CASSLGTSGTYEQYF.

In its sample, this clonotype was seen many times. V is TRBV10-3 and J is TRBJ2-1; perhaps TRBD2 as D (7 bases). This CDR3 comprises 16 residues. Germline values: CDR1 ENHRY, CDR2 SYGVKD. Deletions cut 4 bases from V and 0 bases from J, with 13 bases between. The CDR3 DNA reads as TGTGCCATCAGTGGGGGGGGCTTGAGCTCCTACAATGAGCAGTTCTTC. Its translation is CAISGGGLSSYNEQFF.

This clonotype has ten or more counts. This chain connects TRBV20-1 to TRBJ1-6; tentative D call: TRBD1 (5 bases). The CDR3 has 16 amino acids. V was trimmed by 3 bases and J by 3 bases, leaving 15 bases between them. Germline CDR1 is DFQATT and CDR2 is SNEGSKA (reference sequence). CDR3 in DNA: TGCAGTGCTAGGGACGTACGACAGATCTATAATTCACCCCTCCACTTT. Amino acid sequence: CSARDVRQIYNSPLHF.

Many counts were recorded for this clonotype. The chain uses TRBV5-1 and TRBJ1-3, with a tentative D call TRBD1 (5 bases). There are 13 residues in the CDR3. Trimming took off 0 bases at V and 4 bases at J, with 5 bases between the two ends. Germline V gene data show CDR1 as SGHRS and CDR2 as YFSETQ. Here the CDR3 DNA reads TGCGCCAGCAGCTTGGACAGGGGAAACACCATATATTTT. Amino acid sequence: CASSLDRGNTIYF.

This clonotype was seen repeatedly, ten times or more. This chain joins TRBV6-1 and TRBJ2-6; tentatively, D is TRBD1 or TRBD2 (5 bases each). V shed 6 bases and J shed 4 bases, with 13 bases lying between them. CDR1 is MNHNS, CDR2 SASEGT, per germline. The length of the CDR3 is 15 residues. DNA for the CDR3: TGTGCCAGCAGAGTTGGGGGTACCGGGGCCAACGTCCTGACTTTC. Translating gives CASRVGGTGANVLTF.

This clonotype was seen a handful of times. The chain links TRBV20-1 to TRBJ2-5; maybe TRBD1 (6 bases). The CDR3 has 14 residues. Germline V gives CDR1 DFQATT, CDR2 SNEGSKA (reference sequence). V lost 3 bases and J lost 2, with 13 bases in between. The CDR3 DNA reads TGCAGTGCTAGCACAGGGCTCGTTCAAGAGACCCAGTACTTC. Translating it yields CSASTGLVQETQYF.

The chain combines TRBV6-5 with TRBJ2-1; 14 nucleotides line up with TRBD2. Germline trimming cut 4 bases from V and 7 bases from J; bases unmatched to any gene: 6. Germline loops: CDR1 MNHEY, CDR2 SVGAGI. The CDR3 is 16 residues long. The CDR3 reads CASSLTSGRAKNEQFF. In DNA form, the CDR3 reads TGTGCCAGCAGTTTGACTAGCGGGAGGGCCAAAAATGAGCAGTTCTTC.